This paragraph reports one T cell receptor beta chain. Its antigen is not identified. V was clipped by 1 base and J by 6 bases; unmatched bases: 5. This CDR3 is 14 amino acids long. Germline-derived CDR1 and CDR2 are SGHRS and YFSETQ. This table comes from immunoSEQ multiplex PCR, and its TCRdb copy is limited to in-frame clones, with some not included. The table has roughly 120,000 clones, just over 85% seen once. The data were obtained in a study of T cell responses to AZD1222 COVID-19 vaccine. Study results and caveats: Females outnumbered males among donors, who were mostly white British; clonal diversity was possibly underestimated. Once two AZD1222 doses were given, Spike-specific TCR breadth and depth went up. Reports say nearly half of spike-specific TCRs go after unmutated variant regions. All repertoire sampling was performed exclusively after the peak T cell response.

This sample comprised peripheral blood, obtained on day 0 of AZD1222 vaccination. The V and J genes are TRBV5-1 and TRBJ2-7; 9 bases line up with TRBD1. The TCR was taken from an adult in good health. CDR3 region: CASSLWDRVAEQYF. Here the CDR3 DNA reads TGCGCCAGCAGCTTGTGGGACAGGGTCGCCGAGCAGTACTTC.